These 21 T cell receptor beta chains share one sample of origin, sequenced in a study of blood T cells in healthy people across ages. PCR was performed a second time for about 7 to 12 cycles using a sample-barcoded 5' primer and a J-beta primer mix. TCRdb re-derived calls from the 5' RACE reads in MiXCR, one entry per CDR3 protein. The sample includes roughly 1.4 million distinct CDR3 sequences, approximately 59% of them seen just once. Specimen: blood. These TCRs come from a man aged 18 to 35 in good health.

Turning to this clonotype: Relative to the germline gene, one junction end is altered; a read error may explain this. Written as DNA, the CDR3 is TGCGCCGGCAGCTCGTTTCGGACAGGGGGGAACTATGGCTACACCTTC. It translates to CAGSSFRTGGNYGYTF. The chain has TRBV5-1 and TRBJ1-2; 10 positions match TRBD1. The V gene's germline CDR1 is SGHRS and CDR2 YFSETQ. There are 16 residues in the CDR3.

This clonotype was detected only a few times. This chain uses TRBV7-2 with TRBJ2-3; 8 positions agree with TRBD2. The CDR3 runs 16 residues. The J segment lost 4 bases and the V segment lost 3 bases, leaving 9 bases of the junction unmatched. Germline V lookup: CDR1 SGHTA, CDR2 FQGNSA. The CDR3: CASSLVTSVFPDTQYF. The CDR3 DNA sequence: TGTGCCAGCAGCTTGGTGACTAGCGTGTTTCCAGATACGCAGTATTTT.

V usage is TRBV2 and J usage is TRBJ2-7, with TRBD1 matching over 7 bases. Trimming cost V 8 bases and J 2 bases; bases outside gene matches: 9. The CDR3 is 14 residues long. CDR1 and CDR2 (germline): SNHLY, FYNNEI. CDR3 in amino acids: CASSKTGLTYEQYF. The CDR3 coding sequence is TGTGCCAGCTCTAAGACAGGGTTGACCTACGAGCAGTACTTC.

The J gene is TRBJ2-1, the V gene TRBV7-9; 10 bases align to TRBD2. The CDR3 spans 16 residues. After removal of 6 bases from V and 8 bases from J, the junction contained 13 bases not matched to a gene. Germline CDR1 SEHNR, CDR2 FQNEAQ (reference sequence). The CDR3 nucleotides are TGTGCCAGCAGTACAGGGGCGACTAGCGGGTATGATGAGCAGTTCTTC. It translates to CASSTGATSGYDEQFF.

The chain links TRBV3-1 to TRBJ2-1; the match to TRBD2 covers 13 bases. This CDR3 region has 17 residues. The V gene end was trimmed by 2 bases and the J gene end by 9 bases; junction bases not matched to a gene: 10. Germline-derived CDR1 and CDR2 are LGHDT and YNNKEL (reference sequence). CDR3 coding DNA: TGTGCCAGCAGCCAAAGGAGCGGACTAGCGGGAGAAGTTGAGCAGTTCTTC. Translating it yields CASSQRSGLAGEVEQFF.

The chain joins TRBV29-1 to TRBJ1-2; 7 bases align to TRBD1. The V gene's germline CDR1 is SQVTM and CDR2 ANQGSEA. The CDR3 length is 15 residues. The V gene end was trimmed by 4 bases and the J gene end by 0 bases; junction bases not matched to a gene: 8. CDR3 sequence reads: CSVAAGGSANYGYTF. CDR3 DNA sequence: TGCAGCGTTGCGGCAGGGGGTTCGGCTAACTATGGCTACACCTTC.

The chain is built from TRBV20-1 and TRBJ2-5; a weak D match, TRBD2 (7 bases). CDR1 is DFQATT and CDR2 is SNEGSKA in the germline V gene (reference sequence). V was cut by 4 bases and J by 4 bases, with 19 bases left in between. The CDR3 consists of 15 residues. The CDR3 DNA reads TGCAGTGCTACGCCTAACGGGGGGCCCCGAGAGACCCAGTACTTC. Protein sequence: CSATPNGGPRETQYF.

This chain joins TRBV20-1 and TRBJ2-1; 8 bases are shared with TRBD2. This CDR3 is 10 amino acids long. The germline V gene has CDR1 DFQATT and CDR2 SNEGSKA (reference sequence). V was pared by 5 bases and J by 10 bases, with 1 base of the junction left unmatched. The DNA for the CDR3 is TGCAGTGCTTTAGCGGGGGAGCAGTTCTTC. Protein sequence: CSALAGEQFF.

The count of this clonotype is one. The junction departs from germline at one end; a sequencing error may be responsible. This rearrangement joins TRBV7-2 to TRBJ2-6; 10 positions agree with TRBD2. This CDR3 is built from 18 residues. Germline lookup yields CDR1 SGHTA and CDR2 FQGNSA. The chain's CDR3 is CANSLVPSGSSGANVLTF. In DNA form, the CDR3 reads TGTGCCAACAGCTTAGTTCCTAGCGGGAGCTCTGGGGCCAACGTCCTGACTTTC.

The chain carries TRBV6-2 or TRBV6-3 and TRBJ2-1, with D unresolved. Germline V gives CDR1 MNHEY, CDR2 SVGEGT. This CDR3 region has 13 residues. V lost 2 bases and J 3 bases, leaving 5 bases between the germline ends. The CDR3 coding sequence is TGTGCCAGCAGTTACGGGTTCTACAATGAGCAGTTCTTC. Translating it yields CASSYGFYNEQFF.

The DNA for the CDR3 is TGTGCCAGCAGTTCCGGACAGGGGCGTCCGATCTACGAGCAGTACTTC. Translating gives CASSSGQGRPIYEQYF. The V gene is TRBV27, the J gene TRBJ2-7; 9 bases match TRBD1. The V gene's germline CDR1 is MNHEY and CDR2 SMNVEV (reference sequence). V was clipped by 4 bases and J by 3 bases; unmatched bases: 10. The CDR3 covers 16 residues.

This chain uses TRBV5-1 with TRBJ1-2, with D uncertain. Germline V CDR1 and CDR2: SGHRS, YFSETQ. Trimming stripped 4 bases from V and 6 bases from J, with 22 bases between. The CDR3 length is 16 residues. CDR3 coding DNA: TGCGCCAGCAGCCCAAACGGCCATCCCTCGTGGGATGGCTACACCTTC. This translates into CASSPNGHPSWDGYTF.

Notes on this clonotype: Its ends do not fully match the called genes, so a read error is possible. The chain is built from TRBV7-2 and TRBJ2-1, with a possible D match to TRBD2 (5 bases). Germline CDR1 is SGHTA and CDR2 is FQGNSA. CDR3 length equals 16 residues. This chain's CDR3 is CASSLKRSPKYNKQFF. The DNA for the CDR3 is TGTGCCAGCAGCCTCAAGCGGAGTCCGAAGTACAATAAGCAGTTCTTC.

This clonotype was counted a few times. This chain connects TRBV7-9 to TRBJ2-1; D might be TRBD2 (5 bases). This CDR3 has 13 residues. The V end lost 5 bases, the J end lost 6 bases, and 11 bases lay between the germline ends. Germline V gene sequence: CDR1 SEHNR, CDR2 FQNEAQ (reference sequence). The CDR3 is CASSRLATNEQFF. The CDR3 DNA follows: TGTGCCAGCAGCCGTCTAGCCACCAATGAGCAGTTCTTC.

The V call is TRBV27, the J call TRBJ2-1, with D tentatively TRBD2 (5 bases). The germline V gene has CDR1 MNHEY and CDR2 SMNVEV (reference sequence). V lost 11 bases and J 2 bases, leaving 13 bases between the germline ends. The CDR3 runs 13 residues. For the CDR3, the DNA is TGTGCCGCTGGCGGGCGGACCTACAATGAGCAGTTCTTC. Amino acid sequence: CAAGGRTYNEQFF.

This chain uses TRBV5-5 with TRBJ2-4; D is unclear. CDR1 is SGHKS, CDR2 YYEKEE, per germline (reference sequence). This CDR3 spans 17 amino acids. V lost 4 bases to trimming and J lost 1 base, with 18 bases between them. Here the CDR3 DNA reads TGTGCCAGCAGCCCGCTACCCTGGGAACTCGCCAAAAACATTCAGTACTTC. It translates to CASSPLPWELAKNIQYF.

The chain recombines TRBV20-1 with TRBJ1-2; D is unresolved. V lost 6 bases and J lost 8, with 10 bases in between. Germline CDR1 reads DFQATT; CDR2 reads SNEGSKA (reference sequence). This CDR3 spans 10 amino acids. The chain's CDR3 is CSAHFGGYTF. The CDR3 DNA follows: TGCAGTGCCCATTTCGGGGGCTACACCTTC.

For this clonotype: A much larger clone sits a single nucleotide away, making a read error possible. The rearrangement uses TRBV6-2 or TRBV6-3 and TRBJ1-4, with TRBD1 matching over 12 bases. The CDR3 has 16 residues. The germline V gene encodes CDR1 MNHEY and CDR2 SVGEGT. This CDR3 is CASSPTGTGGHEELFF. For the CDR3, the DNA is TGTGCCAGCAGCCCCACCGGGACAGGGGGCCATGAAGAACTGTTTTTT.

This chain links TRBV6-2 or TRBV6-3 with TRBJ1-2; TRBD1 might be the D (6 bases). From germline, CDR1 is MNHEY and CDR2 SVGEGT. The CDR3 loop spans 14 amino acids. The V and J ends lost 8 bases and 4 bases respectively, with 17 bases between them. The CDR3 nucleotides read TGTGCCAGCGCTTATACAGGGCTCGGCTATGGCTACACCTTC. This codes for CASAYTGLGYGYTF.

This clonotype was seen a handful of times. This may be a read error: a much more frequent sequence differs by one nucleotide. The V and J genes are TRBV4-2 and TRBJ2-1; D perhaps matches TRBD2 (5 bases). The tail of the sequence fits TRBJ2-7 better, so the J call may be wrong. Germline CDR1 reads LGHNA; CDR2 reads YNFKEQ. The CDR3 runs to 15 residues. The CDR3 reads CASSPRASSYNEQYF. For the CDR3, the DNA is TGTGCCAGCAGCCCCCGCGCTAGCTCCTACAATGAGCAGTACTTC.

V gene TRBV7-6 combines with J gene TRBJ1-1, with D unresolved. CDR1 and CDR2 (germline): SGHVS, FNYEAQ. The CDR3 is 14 amino acids. Trimming left V 5 bases short and J 4 bases short, with 14 bases between. The CDR3 reads CASSPMTVPTEAFF. CDR3 in DNA: TGTGCCAGCAGCCCCATGACCGTCCCCACTGAAGCTTTCTTT.